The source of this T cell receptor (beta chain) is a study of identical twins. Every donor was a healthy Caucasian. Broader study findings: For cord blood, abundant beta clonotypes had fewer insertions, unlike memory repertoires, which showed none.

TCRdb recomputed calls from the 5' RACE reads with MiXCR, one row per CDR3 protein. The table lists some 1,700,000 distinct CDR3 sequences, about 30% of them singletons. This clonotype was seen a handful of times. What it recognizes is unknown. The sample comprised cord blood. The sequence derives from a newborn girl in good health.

CDR3 amino acids: CASSLPINQPQHF. As DNA, the CDR3 is TGTGCCAGCAGTTTGCCAATCAATCAGCCCCAGCATTTT. The gene calls are TRBV28 and TRBJ1-5, with D unresolved. CDR3 size: 13 residues. CDR1 MDHEN and CDR2 SYDVKM come from the germline V gene. V lost 3 bases and J 3 bases, leaving 6 bases between the germline ends.